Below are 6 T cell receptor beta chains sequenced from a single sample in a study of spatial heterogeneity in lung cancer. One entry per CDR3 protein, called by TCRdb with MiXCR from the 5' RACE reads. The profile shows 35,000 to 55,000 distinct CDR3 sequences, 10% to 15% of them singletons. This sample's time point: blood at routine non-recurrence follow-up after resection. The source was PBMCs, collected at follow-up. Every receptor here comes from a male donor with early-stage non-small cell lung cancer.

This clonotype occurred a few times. This CDR3 reads CASSFRSPTRSYEQYF. CDR3 bases: TGTGCCAGCAGCTTCCGGTCCCCGACCCGCTCCTACGAGCAGTACTTC. The chain has TRBV7-2 and TRBJ2-7; D gene ambiguous. The CDR3 contains 16 residues. CDR1 is SGHTA, CDR2 FQGNSA, per germline. The V and J ends lost 3 bases and 0 bases respectively, with 15 bases between them.

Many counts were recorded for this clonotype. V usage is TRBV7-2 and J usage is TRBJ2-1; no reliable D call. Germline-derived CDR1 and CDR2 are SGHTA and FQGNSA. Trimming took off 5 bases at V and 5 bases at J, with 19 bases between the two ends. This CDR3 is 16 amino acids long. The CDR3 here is CASSLLGLGPNNEQFF. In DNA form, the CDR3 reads TGTGCCAGCAGCCTACTGGGTTTAGGGCCCAACAATGAGCAGTTCTTC. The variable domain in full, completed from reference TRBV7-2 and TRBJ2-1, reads GAGVSQSPSNKVTEKGKDVELRCDPISGHTALYWYRQSLGQGLEFLIYFQGNSAPDKSGLPSDRFSAERTGGSVSTLTIQRTQQEDSAVYLCASSLLGLGPNNEQFFGPGTRLTVL.

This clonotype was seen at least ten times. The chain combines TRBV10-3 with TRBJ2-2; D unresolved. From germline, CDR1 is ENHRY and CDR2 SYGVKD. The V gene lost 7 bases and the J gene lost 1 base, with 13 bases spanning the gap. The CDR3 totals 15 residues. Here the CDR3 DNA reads TGTGCCATCAACGAACGGCAGAAGAACACCGGGGAGCTGTTTTTT. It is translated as CAINERQKNTGELFF.

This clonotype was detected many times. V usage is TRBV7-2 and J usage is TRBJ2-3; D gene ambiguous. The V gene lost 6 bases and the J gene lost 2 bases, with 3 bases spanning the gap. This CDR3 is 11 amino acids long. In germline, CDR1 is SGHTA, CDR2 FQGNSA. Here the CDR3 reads CASRNTDTQYF. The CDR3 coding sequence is TGTGCCAGCAGAAACACAGATACGCAGTATTTT.

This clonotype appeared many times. Here the CDR3 reads CASSLRDRVFGYTF. The CDR3, as DNA: TGTGCCAGCAGCTTGCGGGACAGGGTTTTTGGCTACACCTTC. The chain carries TRBV5-4 and TRBJ1-2; 9 bases map to TRBD1. Germline assignment: CDR1 SGHNT and CDR2 YYREEE (reference sequence). The CDR3 is 14 amino acids. Losses at the gene ends were 1 base for V and 7 bases for J; bases not matched to a gene: 5.

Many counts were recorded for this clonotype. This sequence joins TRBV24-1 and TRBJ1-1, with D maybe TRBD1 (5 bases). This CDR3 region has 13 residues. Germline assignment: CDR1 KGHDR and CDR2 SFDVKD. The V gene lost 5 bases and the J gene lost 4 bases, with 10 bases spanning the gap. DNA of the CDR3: TGTGCCACCAGTGCAGGGCAGGGCACTGAAGCTTTCTTT. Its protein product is CATSAGQGTEAFF.